Below, 24 T cell receptor beta chains from the same sample are listed, as sequenced in a study of high-grade serous ovarian cancer treatment subgroups. Libraries were prepared by immunoSEQ multiplex PCR; TCRdb keeps only in-frame clonotypes and omits some of them. The sample has 8,500 to 10,000 clones, roughly nine tenths seen once; the top ten hold 1.7%. Tumor samples were taken before definitive surgery or chemotherapy. Sequenced: tumor tissue. The receptors derive from a human donor with high-grade serous ovarian cancer.

In DNA, the CDR3 is TGTGCCAGCAGTTTAGCCGGGACTAGACGAAATGAGCAGTTCTTC. This sequence encodes CASSLAGTRRNEQFF. This chain connects TRBV28 to TRBJ2-1, with 8 bases lining up with TRBD2. Germline lookup yields CDR1 MDHEN and CDR2 SYDVKM. CDR3 size: 15 residues. The V and J ends lost 2 bases and 7 bases, in that order; junction bases with no gene match: 7.

V is TRBV6-4 and J is TRBJ2-5; D gene unclear. The V gene lost 8 bases and the J gene lost 2 bases, with 15 bases spanning the gap. The CDR3 runs to 14 residues. Germline CDR1 and CDR2: MRHNA and SNTAGT. DNA for the CDR3: TGTGCCAGCTTCCTACGGTTGGGTCAAGAGACCCAGTACTTC. Translated: CASFLRLGQETQYF.

This clone was observed a single time. The CDR3 bases are TGTGCCATCAGTGAAGGGGTACAGGGGGCTGACGCTGAAGCTTTCTTT. This codes for CAISEGVQGADAEAFF. This chain uses TRBV10-3 with TRBJ1-1; 9 nucleotides line up with TRBD1. CDR3 length equals 16 residues. V was clipped by 3 bases and J by 6 bases; unmatched bases: 11. Germline lookup yields CDR1 ENHRY and CDR2 SYGVKD.

The chain links TRBV15 to TRBJ1-5, with D uncertain. CDR3 length: 14 residues. V dropped 7 bases and J dropped 7 bases, with 17 bases sitting between them. Germline assignment: CDR1 LNHNV and CDR2 YYDKDF (reference sequence). CDR3 in amino acids: CATTTSGVSQPQHF. CDR3 nucleotide sequence: TGTGCCACCACGACTAGCGGGGTAAGCCAGCCCCAGCATTTT. Full variable domain (rest looked up from reference TRBV15 and TRBJ1-5): DAMVIQNPRYQVTQFGKPVTLSCSQTLNHNVMYWYQQKSSQAPKLLFHYYDKDFNNEADTPDNFQSRRPNTSFCFLDIRSPGLGDTAMYLCATTTSGVSQPQHFGDGTRLSIL.

This chain links TRBV19 with TRBJ1-1; the match to TRBD1 covers 11 bases. Germline V gene data show CDR1 as LNHDA and CDR2 as SQIVND (reference sequence). The CDR3 is 17 amino acids. The J segment lost 3 bases and the V segment lost 5 bases, leaving 11 bases of the junction unmatched. In DNA form, the CDR3 reads TGTGCCAGTAGTGTCACATGGACAGGGGGCGCGTACACTGAAGCTTTCTTT. It specifies CASSVTWTGGAYTEAFF.

The rearrangement links TRBV19 to TRBJ2-2; TRBD1 is a possible D gene (5 bases). Per germline, CDR1 LNHDA and CDR2 SQIVND (reference sequence). The CDR3 is 14 amino acids. The germline V and J ends were trimmed by 10 bases and 6 bases, with 18 bases remaining between them. As DNA, the CDR3 is TGTGCCACACGTGAGCAGGGTATCGCCGGGGAGCTGTTTTTT. It is translated as CATREQGIAGELFF. The complete variable domain, with remaining parts taken from reference TRBV19 and TRBJ2-2, reads DGGITQSPKYLFRKEGQNVTLSCEQNLNHDAMYWYRQDPGQGLRLIYYSQIVNDFQKGDIAEGYSVSREKKESFPLTVTSAQKNPTAFYLCATREQGIAGELFFGEGSRLTVL.

The J gene is TRBJ2-3, the V gene TRBV4-2; 10 positions agree with TRBD2. Per germline, CDR1 LGHNA and CDR2 YNFKEQ. The CDR3 consists of 17 residues. V gave up 4 bases and J gave up 1 base; unmatched junction bases: 8. CDR3 sequence (DNA): TGTGCCAGCAGCCCCGATCCCCTAGCGGGGGGCACAGATACGCAGTATTTT. The encoded protein is CASSPDPLAGGTDTQYF.

The chain links TRBV30 to TRBJ2-7; no clear D gene. The CDR3 spans 11 residues. Germline CDR1 reads GTSNPN; CDR2 reads SVGIG (reference sequence). The ends were cut back, 2 bases at V and 7 bases at J, with 9 bases in the middle. The CDR3 nucleotides read TGTGCCTGGAGTTCCACTCGGGAGCAGTACTTC. Translation gives CAWSSTREQYF.

The V and J genes are TRBV7-8 and TRBJ2-7, with TRBD2 matching 11 bases. Germline trimming cut 5 bases from V and 3 bases from J; bases unmatched to any gene: 9. The CDR3 loop spans 16 amino acids. Germline V CDR1 and CDR2: SGHVS, FQNEAQ. The CDR3 DNA follows: TGTGCCAGCAGCGGAAAGACTAGCGGGGTAAACTACGAGCAGTACTTC. It specifies CASSGKTSGVNYEQYF.

V and J are TRBV28 and TRBJ1-2; unclear D gene. Deletions cut 5 bases from V and 2 bases from J, with 9 bases between. This CDR3 has 13 residues. Germline V gene sequence: CDR1 MDHEN, CDR2 SYDVKM. CDR3 sequence: CASSPPRNYGYTF. The CDR3 region has the DNA TGTGCCAGCAGTCCCCCGCGGAACTATGGCTACACCTTC.

This rearrangement joins TRBV15 to TRBJ2-7, with TRBD1 matching 9 bases. The CDR3 totals 15 residues. Germline lookup yields CDR1 LNHNV and CDR2 YYDKDF (reference sequence). With V trimmed by 5 bases and J by 10 bases, 15 bases remained unmatched. CDR3 sequence: CATSWSGQGGSPQYF. The CDR3 bases are TGTGCCACCAGCTGGTCGGGACAGGGAGGATCCCCCCAGTACTTC.

This chain uses TRBV28 with TRBJ2-2; 9 bases are a match to TRBD1. CDR1 is MDHEN and CDR2 is SYDVKM in the germline V gene. This CDR3 spans 14 amino acids. Trimming removed 6 bases from V and 4 bases from J; junction bases left unmatched: 3. CDR3 loop: CASRAGQGTGELFF. The CDR3 DNA sequence: TGTGCCAGCAGGGCGGGACAGGGCACCGGGGAGCTGTTTTTT.

This clone was recorded only once. The chain has TRBV4-2 and TRBJ2-5; D call uncertain. Germline CDR1 reads LGHNA; CDR2 reads YNFKEQ. The V gene lost 0 bases and the J gene lost 4 bases, with 9 bases spanning the gap. The CDR3 has 14 residues. Here the CDR3 reads CASSQDRVGETQYF. In DNA form, the CDR3 reads TGTGCCAGCAGCCAAGATAGAGTGGGAGAGACCCAGTACTTC.

The chain carries TRBV19 and TRBJ1-4, with a possible D match to TRBD1 (6 bases). With 5 bases removed from V and 7 bases from J, the gap between germline ends came to 17 bases. CDR3 length: 15 residues. In germline, CDR1 is LNHDA, CDR2 SQIVND (reference sequence). The CDR3 loop is CASSLQTGRGEKLFF. CDR3 bases: TGTGCCAGTAGTCTCCAAACAGGGAGGGGTGAAAAACTGTTTTTT.

The rearrangement joins TRBV2 to TRBJ1-5; possible D gene TRBD1, 6 bases. V was clipped by 1 base and J by 4 bases, with 11 bases between them. Per the germline V gene, CDR1 is SNHLY and CDR2 is FYNNEI. This CDR3 contains 15 residues. CDR3 in amino acids: CASSEVSTGNQPQHF. CDR3 nucleotides: TGTGCCAGCAGTGAAGTTTCAACAGGGAATCAGCCCCAGCATTTT.

The genes are TRBV15 and TRBJ2-6; D not certain. Germline CDR1 is LNHNV and CDR2 is YYDKDF (reference sequence). This CDR3 comprises 12 residues. V gave up 5 bases and J gave up 4 bases, with 3 bases separating them. DNA of the CDR3: TGTGCCACCAGCCCCGGGGCCAACGTCCTGACTTTC. It yields the protein CATSPGANVLTF.

The genes are TRBV9 and TRBJ2-5; the D gene is possibly TRBD2 (7 bases). V dropped 0 bases and J dropped 4 bases, with 25 bases sitting between them. CDR1 is SGDLS and CDR2 is YYNGEE in the germline V gene. This CDR3 comprises 19 residues. The CDR3 DNA reads TGTGCCAGCAGCGTAGCGGCTCTCGGGGGAGGGGGTTCATCAGAGACCCAGTACTTC. Translation: CASSVAALGGGGSSETQYF.

The CDR3: CASSFSGRANTGELFF. In DNA form, the CDR3 reads TGTGCCAGCAGTTTTTCCGGCAGGGCGAACACCGGGGAGCTGTTTTTT. This sequence joins TRBV28 and TRBJ2-2; perhaps TRBD1 as D (5 bases). Trimming pared 3 bases from V and 0 bases from J, leaving 11 bases between. Looked up from germline, CDR1 is MDHEN and CDR2 is SYDVKM. The CDR3 has 16 amino acids.

V gene TRBV15 combines with J gene TRBJ2-5; 7 bases are a match to TRBD2. The J segment lost 5 bases and the V segment lost 1 base, leaving 10 bases of the junction unmatched. This CDR3 region has 16 residues. From germline, CDR1 is LNHNV and CDR2 YYDKDF (reference sequence). In nucleotides, the CDR3 is TGTGCCACCAGCAGAGCAAAATCTGAGGGAGGGGAGACCCAGTACTTC. It specifies CATSRAKSEGGETQYF.

The chain has TRBV15 and TRBJ2-5; D unresolved. The CDR3 is 15 residues long. Between the trimmed V and J ends, which lost 0 bases and 1 base, there was a span of 9 bases. Germline lookup yields CDR1 LNHNV and CDR2 YYDKDF (reference sequence). CDR3 in amino acids: CATSRDRSTQETQYF. The CDR3 DNA sequence: TGTGCCACCAGCAGAGATAGATCGACCCAAGAGACCCAGTACTTC.

The chain recombines TRBV28 with TRBJ2-7; D uncertain. CDR1 is MDHEN, CDR2 SYDVKM, per germline. The CDR3 covers 13 residues. Between the trimmed V and J ends, which lost 3 bases and 5 bases, there was a span of 11 bases. The CDR3 spells CASSFPQKNEQYF. CDR3 nucleotide sequence: TGTGCCAGCAGTTTCCCCCAGAAGAACGAGCAGTACTTC.

The V and J genes are TRBV28 and TRBJ2-5; 7 nucleotides line up with TRBD1. The J call is doubtful: the DNA matches TRBJ2-7 better. This CDR3 contains 14 residues. Germline CDR1 MDHEN, CDR2 SYDVKM. This chain's CDR3 is CASSDREFPYEQYF. The CDR3 coding sequence is TGTGCCAGCAGTGACAGGGAATTCCCCTACGAGCAGTACTTC.

The rearrangement joins TRBV7-2 to TRBJ2-7; 12 bases map to TRBD1. The CDR3 runs 16 residues. In germline, CDR1 is SGHTA, CDR2 FQGNSA. V gave up 1 base and J gave up 6 bases; unmatched junction bases: 7. CDR3 in amino acids: CASSLGGGQGAIEQYF. The CDR3 coding sequence is TGTGCCAGCAGCTTAGGCGGGGGACAGGGGGCGATCGAGCAGTACTTC.

The rearrangement uses TRBV27 and TRBJ1-5; D uncertain. CDR3 length: 12 residues. V gave up 8 bases and J gave up 3 bases, with 8 bases separating them. Per the germline V gene, CDR1 is MNHEY and CDR2 is SMNVEV (reference sequence). The CDR3 spells CASGKNNQPQHF. The CDR3 DNA follows: TGTGCCAGCGGTAAGAACAATCAGCCCCAGCATTTT.